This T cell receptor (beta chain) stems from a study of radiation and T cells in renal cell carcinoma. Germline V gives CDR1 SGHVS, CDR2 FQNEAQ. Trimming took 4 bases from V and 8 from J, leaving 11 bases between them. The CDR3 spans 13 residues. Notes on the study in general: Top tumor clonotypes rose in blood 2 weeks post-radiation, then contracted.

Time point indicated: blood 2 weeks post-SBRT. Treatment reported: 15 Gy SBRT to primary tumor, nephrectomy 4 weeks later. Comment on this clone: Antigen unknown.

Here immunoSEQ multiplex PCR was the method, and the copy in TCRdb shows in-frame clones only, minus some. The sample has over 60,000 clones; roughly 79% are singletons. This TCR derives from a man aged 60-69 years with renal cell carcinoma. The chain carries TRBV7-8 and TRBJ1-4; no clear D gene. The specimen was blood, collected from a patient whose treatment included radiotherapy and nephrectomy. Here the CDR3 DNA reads TGTGCCAGCAGCTCCATCGGGAGGGAAAAACTGTTTTTT. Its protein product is CASSSIGREKLFF.